What follows are 8 T cell receptor beta chains derived from one specimen sequenced in a study of blood T cell repertoires in COVID-19 (TCRdb year 2020). Receptor amplification or capture employed the immunoSEQ multiplex PCR assay. TCRdb carries this immuneACCESS record with in-frame sequences only. Its versions omit some clonotypes, under half of them owing to an unresolved V gene in the studies checked, with the rest unexplained. Within this sample are about 200,000 clones, with 85% to 90% of them counted one time only. Jointly, the top ten make up roughly 1.2% of the sample. Specimen: PBMCs or T cells enriched from blood (not recorded which). Source of these receptors: a man aged 25 to 40 who had recovered from COVID-19.

The chain combines TRBV10-2 with TRBJ1-4; TRBD1 agrees at 11 bases. The CDR3 is 16 amino acids. The V gene's germline CDR1 is WSHSY and CDR2 SAAADI. Trimming cost V 6 bases and J 2 bases; bases outside gene matches: 5. CDR3 nucleotides: TGCGCCAGCAGCACCGGGACAGGGGGTACTAATGAAAAACTGTTTTTT. Its protein product is CASSTGTGGTNEKLFF.

V gene TRBV7-9 combines with J gene TRBJ1-3; 7 bases align to TRBD1. The CDR3 is made up of 18 amino acids. The trim removed 1 base at V and 0 bases at J, leaving 9 bases unmatched. Germline V gene lookup returns CDR1 SEHNR and CDR2 FQNEAQ (reference sequence). CDR3 bases: TGTGCCAGCAGCTTAGTAAACCCGGGACAGTACTCTGGAAACACCATATATTTT. This sequence encodes CASSLVNPGQYSGNTIYF. Filled out from reference TRBV7-9 and TRBJ1-3, the complete variable domain reads DTGVSQNPRHKITKRGQNVTFRCDPISEHNRLYWYRQTLGQGPEFLTYFQNEAQLEKSRLLSDRFSAERPKGSFSTLEIQRTEQGDSAMYLCASSLVNPGQYSGNTIYFGEGSWLTVV.

This clone was observed once. The chain combines TRBV2 with TRBJ1-5; D gene unclear. The V gene lost 2 bases and the J gene lost 2 bases, with 7 bases spanning the gap. Germline CDR1 reads SNHLY; CDR2 reads FYNNEI. The CDR3 contains 14 residues. The CDR3, as DNA: TGTGCCAGCAGTGAAATTATCGGCAATCAGCCCCAGCATTTT. It yields the protein CASSEIIGNQPQHF.

The V and J genes are TRBV5-5 and TRBJ2-6; possibly TRBD1 for D (5 bases). The CDR3 runs to 18 residues. V was cut by 4 bases and J by 0 bases, with 17 bases left in between. Germline CDR1 and CDR2: SGHKS and YYEKEE (reference sequence). CDR3 loop: CASSLRTTINSGANVLTF. CDR3 DNA: TGTGCCAGCAGCCTCCGGACAACTATAAACTCTGGGGCCAACGTCCTGACTTTC.

The rearrangement uses TRBV4-1 and TRBJ2-7, with D maybe TRBD1 (6 bases). Deletions cut 3 bases from V and 1 base from J, with 16 bases between. This CDR3 has 16 residues. Germline loops: CDR1 MGHRA, CDR2 YSYEKL. The CDR3 sequence: CASSQLTGRRSYEQYF. DNA of the CDR3: TGCGCCAGCAGCCAGTTGACAGGCAGAAGGTCCTACGAGCAGTACTTC.

The chain couples TRBV7-2 to TRBJ2-3, with TRBD2 as a possible D gene (6 bases). This CDR3 region has 14 residues. Germline V gene sequence: CDR1 SGHTA, CDR2 FQGNSA. Trimming took 4 bases from V and 3 from J, leaving 11 bases between them. The chain's CDR3 is CASSSLARTDTQYF. CDR3 nucleotides: TGTGCCAGCAGCTCCCTAGCGAGGACAGATACGCAGTATTTT.

The rearrangement uses TRBV11-2 and TRBJ1-4; TRBD1 might be the D (6 bases). V shed 1 base and J shed 4 bases, with 7 bases lying between them. The CDR3 runs to 14 residues. Germline V gene data show CDR1 as SGHAT and CDR2 as FQNNGV. The CDR3 sequence is CASSLGRGNEKLFF. In nucleotides, the CDR3 is TGTGCCAGCAGCTTAGGCAGGGGTAATGAAAAACTGTTTTTT.

This chain joins TRBV5-4 and TRBJ2-7, with D possibly matching TRBD1 (6 bases). Trimming took 2 bases from V and 1 from J, leaving 13 bases between them. The CDR3 runs to 15 residues. Germline CDR1 reads SGHNT; CDR2 reads YYREEE (reference sequence). CDR3 nucleotide sequence: TGTGCCAGCAGCTTAGGGCCAGGGACATCCTACGAGCAGTACTTC. As protein: CASSLGPGTSYEQYF.